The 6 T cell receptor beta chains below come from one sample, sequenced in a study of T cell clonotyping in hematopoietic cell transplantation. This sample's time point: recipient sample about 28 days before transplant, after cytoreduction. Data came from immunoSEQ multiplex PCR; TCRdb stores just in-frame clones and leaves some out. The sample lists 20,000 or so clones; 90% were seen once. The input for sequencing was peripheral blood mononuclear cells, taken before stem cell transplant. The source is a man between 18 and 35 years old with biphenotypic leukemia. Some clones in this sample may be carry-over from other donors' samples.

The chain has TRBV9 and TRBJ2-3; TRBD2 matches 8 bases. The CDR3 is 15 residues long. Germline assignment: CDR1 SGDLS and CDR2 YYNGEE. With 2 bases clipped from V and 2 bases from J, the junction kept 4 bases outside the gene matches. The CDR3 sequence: CASSVGGGLTDTQYF. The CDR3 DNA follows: TGTGCCAGCAGCGTCGGGGGGGGCCTCACAGATACGCAGTATTTT.

The CDR3 DNA is TGTGCCAGCAGCTTTATGGGACGGGACACAGATACGCAGTATTTT. This translates into CASSFMGRDTDTQYF. The chain couples TRBV7-3 to TRBJ2-3; the D call may be TRBD1 or TRBD2 (5 bases each). The CDR3 contains 15 residues. The germline V and J ends were trimmed by 3 bases and 2 bases, with 12 bases remaining between them. CDR1 and CDR2 from the germline V gene are SGHTA and FQGTGA. Using reference TRBV7-3 and TRBJ2-3 for the parts outside the CDR3, the full variable domain is GAGVSQTPSNKVTEKGKYVELRCDPISGHTALYWYRQSLGQGPEFLIYFQGTGAADDSGLPNDRFFAVRPEGSVSTLKIQRTERGDSAVYLCASSFMGRDTDTQYFGPGTRLTVL.

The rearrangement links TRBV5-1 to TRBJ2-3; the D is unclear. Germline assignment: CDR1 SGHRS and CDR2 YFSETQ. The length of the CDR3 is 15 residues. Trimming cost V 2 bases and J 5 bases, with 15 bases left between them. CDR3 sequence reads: CASSFGLVSLDTQYF. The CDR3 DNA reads TGCGCCAGCAGCTTCGGGCTAGTTTCCCTAGATACGCAGTATTTT.

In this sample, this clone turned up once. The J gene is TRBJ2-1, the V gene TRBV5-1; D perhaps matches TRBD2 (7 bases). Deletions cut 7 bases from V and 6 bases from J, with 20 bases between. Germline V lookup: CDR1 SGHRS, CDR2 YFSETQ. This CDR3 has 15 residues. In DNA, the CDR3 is TGCGCCAGCCACAGCGGGGCGGGGGCAGTCAATGAGCAGTTCTTC. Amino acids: CASHSGAGAVNEQFF.

The CDR3 loop is CASSLSKGTLTYEQYF. The CDR3, as DNA: TGTGCCAGCAGTTTATCGAAGGGGACCCTGACCTACGAGCAGTACTTC. This chain connects TRBV27 to TRBJ2-7; D might be TRBD1 or TRBD2, each matching 5 bases. V lost 0 bases to trimming and J lost 2 bases, with 14 bases between them. Germline V CDR1 and CDR2: MNHEY, SMNVEV (reference sequence). The CDR3 is 16 residues long.

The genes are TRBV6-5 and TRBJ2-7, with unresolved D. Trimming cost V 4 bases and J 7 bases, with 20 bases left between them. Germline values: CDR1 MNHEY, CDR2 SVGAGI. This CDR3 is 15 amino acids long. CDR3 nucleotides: TGTGCCAGCAGTTCTTCCCCTCCGACGAATGGGGAGCAGTACTTC. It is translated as CASSSSPPTNGEQYF.